This TCR beta chain was sequenced during a study of cytomegalovirus exposure and HLA in healthy donors. Study-wide results and caveats: When the data were analyzed later, several of the most significant clusters appeared to be linked to common viral pathogens. Presence/absence comparisons presumed near-even sequencing depth among donors. Diagnosis of cytomegalovirus status made by the classifier reportedly showed high specificity and sensitivity.

Looked up from germline, CDR1 is MDHEN and CDR2 is SYDVKM. This CDR3 contains 15 residues. V gave up 3 bases and J gave up 1 base, with 10 bases separating them. The PCR was carried out with 60 Vbeta primers and 13 Jbeta primers. Repertoires were generated with immunoSEQ multiplex PCR, while TCRdb's copy carries only in-frame clones and drops some. This sample's clone table lists approximately 61,000 clones. Concerning this clone: The antigen is unknown.

The sequencing sample was made of PBMCs. The V gene is TRBV28, the J gene TRBJ1-3; D is unclear. This TCR derives from a woman aged 18-29 years in good health and CMV-seronegative. CDR3 amino acids: CASSFEAMSGNTIYF. The DNA of the CDR3 is TGTGCCAGCAGTTTTGAAGCCATGTCTGGAAACACCATATATTTT.